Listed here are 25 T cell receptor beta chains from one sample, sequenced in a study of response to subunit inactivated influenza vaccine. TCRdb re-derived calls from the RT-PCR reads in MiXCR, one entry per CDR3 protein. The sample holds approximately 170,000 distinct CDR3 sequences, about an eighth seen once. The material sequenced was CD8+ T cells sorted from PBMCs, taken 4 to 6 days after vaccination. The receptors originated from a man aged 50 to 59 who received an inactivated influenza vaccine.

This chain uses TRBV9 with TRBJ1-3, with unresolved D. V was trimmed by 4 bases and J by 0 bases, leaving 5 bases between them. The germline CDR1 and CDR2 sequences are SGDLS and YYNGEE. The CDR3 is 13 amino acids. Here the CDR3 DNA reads TGTGCCAGCAGCAGAGACTCTGGAAACACCATATATTTT. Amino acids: CASSRDSGNTIYF. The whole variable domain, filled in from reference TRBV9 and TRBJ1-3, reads DSGVTQTPKHLITATGQRVTLRCSPRSGDLSVYWYQQSLDQGLQFLIQYYNGEERAKGNILERFSAQQFPDLHSELNLSSLELGDSALYFCASSRDSGNTIYFGEGSWLTVV.

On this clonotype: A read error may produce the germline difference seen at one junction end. The CDR3 coding sequence is TGTGCCAGCAGTCACTCGGGGACCCGCCGGGACGAGCAGTACTTC. The encoded protein is CASSHSGTRRDEQYF. The chain combines TRBV6-5 with TRBJ2-7; D possibly matches TRBD1 or TRBD2 (5 bases each). The CDR3 spans 15 residues. Germline V lookup: CDR1 MNHEY, CDR2 SVGAGI.

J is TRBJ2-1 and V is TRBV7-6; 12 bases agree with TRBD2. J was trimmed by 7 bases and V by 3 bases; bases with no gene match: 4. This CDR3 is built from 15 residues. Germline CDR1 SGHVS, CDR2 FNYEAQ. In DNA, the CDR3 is TGTGCCAGCAGCTTCCTAGCGGGGGGGACGAATGAGCAGTTCTTC. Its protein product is CASSFLAGGTNEQFF.

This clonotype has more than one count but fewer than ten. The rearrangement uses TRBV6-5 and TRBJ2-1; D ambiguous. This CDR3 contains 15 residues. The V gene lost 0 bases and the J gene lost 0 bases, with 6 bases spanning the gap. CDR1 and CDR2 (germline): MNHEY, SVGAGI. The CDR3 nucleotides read TGTGCCAGCAGTTACTCGGTCAGCTCCTACAATGAGCAGTTCTTC. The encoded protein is CASSYSVSSYNEQFF.

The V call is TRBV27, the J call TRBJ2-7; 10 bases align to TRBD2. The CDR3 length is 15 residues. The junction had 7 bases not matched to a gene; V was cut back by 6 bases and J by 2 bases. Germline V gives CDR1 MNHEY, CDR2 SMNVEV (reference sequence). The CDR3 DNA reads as TGTGCCAGCAGCATAGCGGGAGGCGGGACCTACGAGCAGTACTTC. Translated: CASSIAGGGTYEQYF.

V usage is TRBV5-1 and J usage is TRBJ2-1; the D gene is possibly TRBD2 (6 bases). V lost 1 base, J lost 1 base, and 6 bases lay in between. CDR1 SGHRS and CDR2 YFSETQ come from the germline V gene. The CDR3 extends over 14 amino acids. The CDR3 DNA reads TGCGCCAGCAGCTTGCGGGGGTCCTACAATGAGCAGTTCTTC. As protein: CASSLRGSYNEQFF.

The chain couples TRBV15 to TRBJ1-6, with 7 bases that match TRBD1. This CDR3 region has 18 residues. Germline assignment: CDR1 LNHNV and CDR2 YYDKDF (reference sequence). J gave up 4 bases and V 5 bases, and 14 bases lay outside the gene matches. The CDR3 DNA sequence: TGTGCCACCAGCGGATTACCTGTCGGGACAGCTTATAATTCACCCCTCCACTTT. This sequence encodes CATSGLPVGTAYNSPLHF.

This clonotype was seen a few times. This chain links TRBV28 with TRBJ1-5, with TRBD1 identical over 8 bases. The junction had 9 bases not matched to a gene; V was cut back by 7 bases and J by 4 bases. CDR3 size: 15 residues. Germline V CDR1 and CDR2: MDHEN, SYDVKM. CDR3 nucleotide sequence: TGTGCCAGCATGTTAACCAGGGGGCCAAATCAGCCCCAGCATTTT. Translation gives CASMLTRGPNQPQHF.

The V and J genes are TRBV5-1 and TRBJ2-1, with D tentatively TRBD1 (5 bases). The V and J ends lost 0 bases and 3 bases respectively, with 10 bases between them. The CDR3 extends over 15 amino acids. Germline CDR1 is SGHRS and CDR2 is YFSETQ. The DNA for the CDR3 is TGCGCCAGCAGCTTGGAACAGGCCCACTACAATGAGCAGTTCTTC. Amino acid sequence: CASSLEQAHYNEQFF.

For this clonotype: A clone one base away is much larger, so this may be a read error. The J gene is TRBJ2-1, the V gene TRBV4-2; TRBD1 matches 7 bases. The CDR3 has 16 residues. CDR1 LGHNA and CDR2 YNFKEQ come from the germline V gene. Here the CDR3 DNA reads TGTTCCAGCAGCCAAGAAAAAGGGGGCTACTCCTATGAGCAGTTCTTC. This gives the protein CSSSQEKGGYSYEQFF.

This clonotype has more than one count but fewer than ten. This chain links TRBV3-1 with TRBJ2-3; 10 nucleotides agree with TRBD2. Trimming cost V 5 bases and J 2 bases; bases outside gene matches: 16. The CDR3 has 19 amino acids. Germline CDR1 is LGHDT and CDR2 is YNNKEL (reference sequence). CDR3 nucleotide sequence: TGTGCCAGCAGCGTTAACCCAAGCGGGAGGGCCTCCCCCACAGATACGCAGTATTTT. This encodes CASSVNPSGRASPTDTQYF.

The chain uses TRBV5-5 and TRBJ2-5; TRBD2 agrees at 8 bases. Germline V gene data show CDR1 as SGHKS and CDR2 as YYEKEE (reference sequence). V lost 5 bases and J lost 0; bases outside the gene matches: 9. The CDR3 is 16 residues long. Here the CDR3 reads CASSYLGGEYQETQYF. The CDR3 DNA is TGTGCCAGCAGTTATCTCGGGGGGGAATACCAAGAGACCCAGTACTTC.

The CDR3 sequence: CASSAPPGQGEETQYF. The CDR3 region has the DNA TGTGCCAGCAGCGCCCCCCCGGGACAGGGTGAGGAGACCCAGTACTTC. V usage is TRBV9 and J usage is TRBJ2-5; 9 bases are a match to TRBD1. With V trimmed by 3 bases and J by 5 bases, 11 bases remained unmatched. The germline V gene has CDR1 SGDLS and CDR2 YYNGEE. The CDR3 extends over 16 amino acids.

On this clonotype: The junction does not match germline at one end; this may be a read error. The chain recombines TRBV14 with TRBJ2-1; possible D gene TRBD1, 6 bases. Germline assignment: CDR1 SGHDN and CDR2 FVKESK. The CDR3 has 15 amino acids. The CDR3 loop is CASSQGPGANKEQFF. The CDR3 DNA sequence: TGTGCCAGCAGCCAAGGTCCAGGGGCAAACAAGGAGCAGTTCTTC.

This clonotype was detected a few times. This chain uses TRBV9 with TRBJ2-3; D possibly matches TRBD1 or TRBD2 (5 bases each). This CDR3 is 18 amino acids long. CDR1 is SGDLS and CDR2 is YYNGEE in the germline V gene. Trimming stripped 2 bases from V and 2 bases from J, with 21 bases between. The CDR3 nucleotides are TGTGCCAGCAGCGTCCGGGACGGATCTTTACTCGTCACAGATACGCAGTATTTT. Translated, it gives CASSVRDGSLLVTDTQYF.

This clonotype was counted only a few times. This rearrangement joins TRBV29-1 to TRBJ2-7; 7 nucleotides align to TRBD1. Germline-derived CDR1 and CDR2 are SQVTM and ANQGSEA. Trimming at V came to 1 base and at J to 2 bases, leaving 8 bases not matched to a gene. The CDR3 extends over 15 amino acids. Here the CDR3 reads CSVEVKGQLTYEQYF. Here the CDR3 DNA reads TGCAGCGTTGAAGTCAAGGGACAGCTGACCTACGAGCAGTACTTC.

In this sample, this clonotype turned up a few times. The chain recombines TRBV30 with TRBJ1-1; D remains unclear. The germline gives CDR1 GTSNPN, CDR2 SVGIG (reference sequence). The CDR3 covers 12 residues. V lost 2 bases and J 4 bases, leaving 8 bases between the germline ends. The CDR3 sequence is CAWSSTSTEAFF. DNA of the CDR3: TGTGCCTGGAGTTCCACAAGCACTGAAGCTTTCTTT.

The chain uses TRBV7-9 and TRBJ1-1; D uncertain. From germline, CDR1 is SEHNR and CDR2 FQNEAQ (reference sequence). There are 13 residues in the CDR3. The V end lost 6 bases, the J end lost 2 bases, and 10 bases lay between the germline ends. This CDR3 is CASRAIINTEAFF. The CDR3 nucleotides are TGTGCCAGCAGGGCAATCATCAACACTGAAGCTTTCTTT.

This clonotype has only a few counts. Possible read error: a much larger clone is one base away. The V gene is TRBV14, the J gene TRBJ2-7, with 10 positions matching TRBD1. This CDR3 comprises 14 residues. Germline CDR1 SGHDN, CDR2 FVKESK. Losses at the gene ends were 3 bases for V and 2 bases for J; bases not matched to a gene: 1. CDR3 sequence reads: CASSHGTGAYEQYF. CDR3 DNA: TGTGCCAGCAGCCACGGGACAGGGGCCTACGAGCAGTACTTC.

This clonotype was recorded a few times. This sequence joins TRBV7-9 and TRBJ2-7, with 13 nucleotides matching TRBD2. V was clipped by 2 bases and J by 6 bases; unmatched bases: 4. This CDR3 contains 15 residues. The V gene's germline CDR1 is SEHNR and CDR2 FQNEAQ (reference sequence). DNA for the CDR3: TGTGCCAGCAGCTTATTGGGACTAGCGGGGCTCGAGCAGTACTTC. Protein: CASSLLGLAGLEQYF.

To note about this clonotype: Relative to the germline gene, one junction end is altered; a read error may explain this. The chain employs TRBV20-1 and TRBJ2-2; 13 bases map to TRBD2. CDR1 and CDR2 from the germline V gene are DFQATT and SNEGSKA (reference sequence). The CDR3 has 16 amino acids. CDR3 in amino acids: CCARVRLAGGTGELFF. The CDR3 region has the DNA TGCTGTGCTAGAGTAAGACTAGCGGGAGGAACCGGGGAGCTGTTTTTT.

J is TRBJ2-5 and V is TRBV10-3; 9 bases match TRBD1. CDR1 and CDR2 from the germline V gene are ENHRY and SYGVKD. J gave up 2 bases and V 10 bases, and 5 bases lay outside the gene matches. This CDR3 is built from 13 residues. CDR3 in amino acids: CATGQGYQETQYF. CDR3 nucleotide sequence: TGTGCCACCGGACAGGGGTATCAAGAGACCCAGTACTTC.

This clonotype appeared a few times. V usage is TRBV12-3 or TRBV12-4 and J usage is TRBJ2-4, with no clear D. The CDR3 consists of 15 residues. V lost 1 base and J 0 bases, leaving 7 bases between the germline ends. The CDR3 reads CASSLGRLAKNIQYF. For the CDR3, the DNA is TGTGCCAGCAGTTTAGGCAGACTAGCCAAAAACATTCAGTACTTC.

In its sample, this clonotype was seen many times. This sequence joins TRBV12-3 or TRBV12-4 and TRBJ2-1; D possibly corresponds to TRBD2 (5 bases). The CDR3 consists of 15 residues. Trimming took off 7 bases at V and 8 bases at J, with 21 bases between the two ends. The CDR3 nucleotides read TGTGCCAGCATCCCAGCCCATTCTAGCAGCGATGAGCAGTTCTTC. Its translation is CASIPAHSSSDEQFF.

The CDR3 DNA is TGTGCCAGCAGCACCCATCCCGGGACAGGGCCTGGAAGCACAGATACGCAGTATTTT. Encoded protein: CASSTHPGTGPGSTDTQYF. The chain employs TRBV11-1 and TRBJ2-3; 9 bases map to TRBD1. With V trimmed by 5 bases and J by 0 bases, 15 bases remained unmatched. CDR3 length: 19 residues. The germline CDR1 and CDR2 sequences are SGHAT and FQDESV (reference sequence).